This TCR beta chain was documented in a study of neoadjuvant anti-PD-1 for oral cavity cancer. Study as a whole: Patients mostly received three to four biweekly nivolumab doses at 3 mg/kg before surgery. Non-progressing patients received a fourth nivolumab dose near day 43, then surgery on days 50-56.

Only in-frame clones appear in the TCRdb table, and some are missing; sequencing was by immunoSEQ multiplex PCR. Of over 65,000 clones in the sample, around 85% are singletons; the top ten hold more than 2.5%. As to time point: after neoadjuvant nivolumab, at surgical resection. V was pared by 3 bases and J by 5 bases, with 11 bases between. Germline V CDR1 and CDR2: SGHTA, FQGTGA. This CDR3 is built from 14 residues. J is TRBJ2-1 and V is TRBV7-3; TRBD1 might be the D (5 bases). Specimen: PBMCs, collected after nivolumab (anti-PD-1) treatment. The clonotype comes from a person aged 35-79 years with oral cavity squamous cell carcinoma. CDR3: CASSFAGFDNEQFF. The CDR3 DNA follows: TGTGCCAGCAGCTTTGCAGGGTTCGACAATGAGCAGTTCTTC.